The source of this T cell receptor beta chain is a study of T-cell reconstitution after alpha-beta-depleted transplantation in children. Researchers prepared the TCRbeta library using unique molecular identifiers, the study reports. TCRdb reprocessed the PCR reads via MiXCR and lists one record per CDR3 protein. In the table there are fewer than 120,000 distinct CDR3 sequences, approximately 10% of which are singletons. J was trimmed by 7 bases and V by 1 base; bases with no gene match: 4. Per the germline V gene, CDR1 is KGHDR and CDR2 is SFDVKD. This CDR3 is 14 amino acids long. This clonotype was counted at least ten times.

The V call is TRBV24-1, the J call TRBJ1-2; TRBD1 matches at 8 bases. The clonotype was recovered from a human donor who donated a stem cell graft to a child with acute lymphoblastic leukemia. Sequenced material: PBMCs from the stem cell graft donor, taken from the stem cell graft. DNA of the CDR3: TGTGCCACCAGTGATTTCGGACAGGGAGGTGGCTACACCTTC. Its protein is CATSDFGQGGGYTF.